The 16 T cell receptor beta chains in this list originate from one sample, sequenced in a study of blood T cell repertoires in COVID-19. Method: immunoSEQ multiplex PCR; TCRdb's copy keeps in-frame clones and lacks some. The table has a few hundred thousand clones, about four fifths seen once; the top ten hold less than 4%. The sample was peripheral blood. The source is a young woman with acute or convalescent COVID-19.

The rearrangement uses TRBV5-1 and TRBJ2-1; 9 positions agree with TRBD2. V shed 0 bases and J 6 bases; nucleotides not matched to a gene: 4. Germline V gene sequence: CDR1 SGHRS, CDR2 YFSETQ. This CDR3 region has 15 residues. CDR3 DNA: TGCGCCAGCAGCTTGGCCCTAGCGGGACTCAATGAGCAGTTCTTC. This translates into CASSLALAGLNEQFF.

The rearrangement uses TRBV2 and TRBJ1-1; TRBD1 aligns across 9 bases. The junction had 13 bases not matched to a gene; V was cut back by 6 bases and J by 8 bases. This CDR3 contains 15 residues. Germline V CDR1 and CDR2: SNHLY, FYNNEI. This CDR3 is CASRRGLGTGLEAFF. The CDR3 DNA follows: TGTGCCAGCAGGCGTGGACTTGGGACAGGGCTGGAAGCTTTCTTT.

The chain is built from TRBV27 and TRBJ2-3; 7 positions agree with TRBD2. The CDR3 loop spans 14 amino acids. Trimming cost V 8 bases and J 1 base; bases outside gene matches: 6. Germline V gene lookup returns CDR1 MNHEY and CDR2 SMNVEV (reference sequence). The DNA for the CDR3 is TGTGCCAGCGGGAGGGAGCAGGGCACAGATACGCAGTATTTT. It is translated as CASGREQGTDTQYF.

This clone was recorded a few times. The genes are TRBV4-3 and TRBJ2-1; TRBD2 matches 10 bases. CDR1 is LGHNA, CDR2 YSLEER, per germline. The CDR3 loop spans 15 amino acids. V trimming: 4 bases; J trimming: 7 bases; junction bases outside the gene matches: 7. DNA for the CDR3: TGCGCCAGCAGCCTCCTTAGCGGGAGGAAGAATGAGCAGTTCTTC. It encodes CASSLLSGRKNEQFF.

The CDR3 DNA sequence: TGTGCCAGCAGCCCCGGGACTAGTTCCAATGAGCAGTTCTTC. Its protein is CASSPGTSSNEQFF. The J gene is TRBJ2-1, the V gene TRBV14, with 8 bases lining up with TRBD2. CDR3 length: 14 amino acids. Looked up from germline, CDR1 is SGHDN and CDR2 is FVKESK. The V and J ends lost 4 bases and 6 bases, in that order; junction bases with no gene match: 5.

The CDR3 DNA reads as TGTGCCAGCAGCCGTCGGGGGAATGAGCAGTTCTTC. Residues: CASSRRGNEQFF. This chain links TRBV7-9 with TRBJ2-1; TRBD2 is a possible D gene (6 bases). CDR3 length equals 12 residues. CDR1 SEHNR and CDR2 FQNEAQ come from the germline V gene (reference sequence). Trimming took 5 bases from V and 7 from J, leaving 9 bases between them.

In the case of this clone: Distinct nucleotide sequences in the sample also encode this CDR3. The chain carries TRBV18 and TRBJ1-2; weak D call: TRBD1 (5 bases). CDR3 length equals 14 residues. The germline V gene has CDR1 KGHSH and CDR2 LQKENI. The V and J ends lost 4 bases and 0 bases respectively, with 9 bases between them. This CDR3 reads CASSRGGANYGYTF. The CDR3 DNA reads TGTGCCAGCTCACGGGGGGGAGCTAACTATGGCTACACCTTC.

The rearrangement joins TRBV28 to TRBJ1-3, with D maybe TRBD1 (6 bases). CDR3 size: 16 residues. CDR1 MDHEN and CDR2 SYDVKM come from the germline V gene. Trimming shortened V by 1 base and J by 0 bases, and 10 bases separated the two germline ends. The CDR3 DNA reads as TGTGCCAGCAGTTTATTTTCAGGGGTCTCTGGAAACACCATATATTTT. Its protein is CASSLFSGVSGNTIYF.

The rearrangement uses TRBV11-2 and TRBJ2-7; 8 positions agree with TRBD1. Per germline, CDR1 SGHAT and CDR2 FQNNGV. CDR3 length: 14 amino acids. With V trimmed by 5 bases and J by 5 bases, 8 bases remained unmatched. CDR3 residues: CASSETGEVHEQYF. As DNA, the CDR3 is TGTGCCAGCAGCGAGACAGGGGAAGTCCACGAGCAGTACTTC.

The gene calls are TRBV19 and TRBJ2-5, with TRBD2 matching 9 bases. The CDR3 length is 15 residues. Germline V CDR1 and CDR2: LNHDA, SQIVND (reference sequence). V was clipped by 3 bases and J by 4 bases; unmatched bases: 6. CDR3 region: CASSMVSGRRETQYF. The CDR3 DNA reads TGTGCCAGTAGTATGGTTAGCGGGAGACGAGAGACCCAGTACTTC.

This chain joins TRBV9 and TRBJ2-1; D call uncertain. The V gene lost 2 bases and the J gene lost 7 bases, with 4 bases spanning the gap. The germline V gene has CDR1 SGDLS and CDR2 YYNGEE. The CDR3 covers 11 residues. CDR3 in DNA: TGTGCCAGCAGCGTGTCTAATGAGCAGTTCTTC. Translated, it gives CASSVSNEQFF.

The chain combines TRBV30 with TRBJ2-2; TRBD2 is a possible D gene (6 bases). V was trimmed by 2 bases and J by 5 bases, leaving 15 bases between them. This CDR3 has 15 residues. Germline-derived CDR1 and CDR2 are GTSNPN and SVGIG (reference sequence). CDR3 sequence reads: CAWSKLAIGTGELFF. The CDR3 nucleotides are TGTGCCTGGAGTAAACTAGCCATAGGGACCGGGGAGCTGTTTTTT.

In its sample, this clone was seen a few times. The junction shows a germline mismatch at one end, possibly a read error. This chain joins TRBV5-1 and TRBJ2-3; D perhaps matches TRBD2 (6 bases). CDR1 is SGHRS and CDR2 is YFSETQ in the germline V gene. This CDR3 region has 15 residues. The CDR3 is CASRLGGVGTDTQYF. The CDR3 region has the DNA TGCGCCAGCAGATTGGGGGGAGTGGGCACAGATACGCAGTATTTT.

The V call is TRBV28, the J call TRBJ1-1, with D possibly being TRBD1 (5 bases). CDR3 length: 14 amino acids. V lost 6 bases and J lost 6, with 17 bases in between. CDR1 is MDHEN, CDR2 SYDVKM, per germline. In nucleotides, the CDR3 is TGTGCCAGCAGCTCTCCTGGGGGGAGGGCTGAAGCTTTCTTT. Encoded protein: CASSSPGGRAEAFF.

This chain uses TRBV29-1 with TRBJ1-1; TRBD1 matches at 9 bases. CDR1 SQVTM and CDR2 ANQGSEA come from the germline V gene. The CDR3 has 13 residues. J was trimmed by 5 bases and V by 3 bases; bases with no gene match: 4. CDR3 DNA sequence: TGCAGCGTTGATCGGACAGGGGCAACTGAAGCTTTCTTT. This encodes CSVDRTGATEAFF.

A few counts support this clone. The chain is built from TRBV7-8 and TRBJ1-6; 9 nucleotides line up with TRBD1. With V trimmed by 4 bases and J by 7 bases, 5 bases remained unmatched. The CDR3 runs to 15 residues. Germline V gene data show CDR1 as SGHVS and CDR2 as FQNEAQ. The CDR3, as DNA: TGTGCCAGCAGCTCGGACAGGGGCCCAAATTCACCCCTCCACTTT. Its protein is CASSSDRGPNSPLHF.